The clone carrying this T cell receptor (beta chain) was detected many times. The library targeted TCRbeta and was prepared with unique molecular identifiers. TCRdb re-derived calls from the PCR reads in MiXCR, one entry per CDR3 protein. The data hold 65,000 to 75,000 distinct CDR3 sequences, with approximately 4.4% observed a single time. The CDR3 extends over 15 amino acids. V was pared by 5 bases and J by 0 bases, with 13 bases between. Germline V lookup: CDR1 SGHTA, CDR2 FQGNSA. The data stem from a study of T-cell reconstitution after alpha-beta-depleted transplantation in children. This chain uses TRBV7-2 with TRBJ1-2; no clear D gene. The origin of this receptor is a boy in the first two years of life who had a stem cell transplant for acute myeloid leukemia, so the T cells may come from the graft donor. Sample: PBMCs, mostly from graft donor cells, taken 180 days after TCRalphabeta/CD19-depleted stem cell transplant. The CDR3 here is CASSLRRGPNYGYTF. CDR3 bases: TGTGCCAGCAGCCTACGGAGAGGGCCTAACTATGGCTACACCTTC.